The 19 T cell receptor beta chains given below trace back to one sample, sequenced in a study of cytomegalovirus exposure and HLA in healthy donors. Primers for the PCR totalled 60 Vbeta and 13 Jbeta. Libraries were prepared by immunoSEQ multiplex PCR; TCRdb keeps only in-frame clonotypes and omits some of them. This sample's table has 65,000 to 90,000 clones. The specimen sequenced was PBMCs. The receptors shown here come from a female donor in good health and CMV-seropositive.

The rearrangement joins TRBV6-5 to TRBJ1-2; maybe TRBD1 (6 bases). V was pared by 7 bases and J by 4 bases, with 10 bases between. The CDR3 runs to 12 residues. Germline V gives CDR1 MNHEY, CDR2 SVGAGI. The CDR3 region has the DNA TGTGCCAGCAAGACAGGACCCTATGGCTACACCTTC. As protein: CASKTGPYGYTF.

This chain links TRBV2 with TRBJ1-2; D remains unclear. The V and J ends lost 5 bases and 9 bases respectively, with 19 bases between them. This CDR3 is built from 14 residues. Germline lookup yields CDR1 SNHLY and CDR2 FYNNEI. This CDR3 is CASSSQVATGSYTF. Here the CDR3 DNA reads TGTGCCAGCAGTTCGCAAGTCGCCACGGGTAGCTACACCTTC.

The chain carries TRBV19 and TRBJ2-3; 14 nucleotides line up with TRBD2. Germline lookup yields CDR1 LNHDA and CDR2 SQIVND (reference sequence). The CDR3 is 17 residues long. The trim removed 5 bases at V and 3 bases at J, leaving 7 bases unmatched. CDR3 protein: CASSPGTSGSRTDTQYF. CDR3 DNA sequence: TGTGCCAGTAGTCCCGGGACTAGCGGGAGTAGGACAGATACGCAGTATTTT.

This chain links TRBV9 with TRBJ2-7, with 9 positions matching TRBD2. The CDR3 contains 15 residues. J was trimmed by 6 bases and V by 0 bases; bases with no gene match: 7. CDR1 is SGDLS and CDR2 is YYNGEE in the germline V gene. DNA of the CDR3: TGTGCCAGCAGCGTAGAGGGCGGGGGGGCCGTCGAGCAGTACTTC. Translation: CASSVEGGGAVEQYF.

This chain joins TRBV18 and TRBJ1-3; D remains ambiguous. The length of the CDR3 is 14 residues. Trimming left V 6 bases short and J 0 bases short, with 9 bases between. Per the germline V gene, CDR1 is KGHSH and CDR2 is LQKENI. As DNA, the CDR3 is TGTGCCAGCTCGGAGGAAAACTCTGGAAACACCATATATTTT. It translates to CASSEENSGNTIYF. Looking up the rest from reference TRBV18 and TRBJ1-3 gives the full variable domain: NAGVMQNPRHLVRRRGQEARLRCSPMKGHSHVYWYRQLPEEGLKFMVYLQKENIIDESGMPKERFSAEFPKEGPSILRIQQVVRGDSAAYFCASSEENSGNTIYFGEGSWLTVV.

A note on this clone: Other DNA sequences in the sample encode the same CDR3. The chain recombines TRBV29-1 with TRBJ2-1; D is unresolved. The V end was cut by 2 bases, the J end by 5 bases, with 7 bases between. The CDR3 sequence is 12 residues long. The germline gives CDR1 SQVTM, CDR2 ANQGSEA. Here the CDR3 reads CSVELRDNEQFF. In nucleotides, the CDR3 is TGCAGCGTTGAATTGCGAGACAATGAGCAGTTCTTC.

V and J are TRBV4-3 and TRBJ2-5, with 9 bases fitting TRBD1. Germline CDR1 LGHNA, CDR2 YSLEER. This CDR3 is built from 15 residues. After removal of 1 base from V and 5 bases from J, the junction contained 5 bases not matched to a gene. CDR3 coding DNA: TGCGCCAGCAGCCAAGGTTGGGGGACAGGGGAGACCCAGTACTTC. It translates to CASSQGWGTGETQYF.

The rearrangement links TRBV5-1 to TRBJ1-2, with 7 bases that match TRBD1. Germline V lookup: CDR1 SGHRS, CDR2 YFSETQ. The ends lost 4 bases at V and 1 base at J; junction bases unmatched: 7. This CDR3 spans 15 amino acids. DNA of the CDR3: TGCGCCAGCAGCAAGGTCACAGGGGATAACTATGGCTACACCTTC. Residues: CASSKVTGDNYGYTF.

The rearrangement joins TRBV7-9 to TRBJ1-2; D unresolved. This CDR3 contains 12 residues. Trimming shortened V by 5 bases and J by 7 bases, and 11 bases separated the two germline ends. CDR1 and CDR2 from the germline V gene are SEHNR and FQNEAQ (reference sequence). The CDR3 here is CASSPLRAGYTF. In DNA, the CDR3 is TGTGCCAGCAGCCCCTTGCGGGCTGGCTACACCTTC. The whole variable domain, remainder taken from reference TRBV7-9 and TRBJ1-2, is DTGVSQNPRHKITKRGQNVTFRCDPISEHNRLYWYRQTLGQGPEFLTYFQNEAQLEKSRLLSDRFSAERPKGSFSTLEIQRTEQGDSAMYLCASSPLRAGYTFGSGTRLTVV.

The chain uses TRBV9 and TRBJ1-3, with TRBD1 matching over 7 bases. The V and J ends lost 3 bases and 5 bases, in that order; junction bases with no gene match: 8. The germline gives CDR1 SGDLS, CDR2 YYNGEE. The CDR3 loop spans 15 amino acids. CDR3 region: CASSALQQGRNTIYF. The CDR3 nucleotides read TGTGCCAGCAGCGCGCTTCAACAGGGGAGAAACACCATATATTTT.

CDR3 nucleotides: TGCGCCAGCAGCCCAGACAGGGATCCTCGAAACATTCAGTACTTC. It encodes CASSPDRDPRNIQYF. V gene TRBV4-1 combines with J gene TRBJ2-4; TRBD1 matches 7 bases. From germline, CDR1 is MGHRA and CDR2 YSYEKL. V shed 4 bases and J 6 bases; nucleotides not matched to a gene: 9. This CDR3 is built from 15 residues.

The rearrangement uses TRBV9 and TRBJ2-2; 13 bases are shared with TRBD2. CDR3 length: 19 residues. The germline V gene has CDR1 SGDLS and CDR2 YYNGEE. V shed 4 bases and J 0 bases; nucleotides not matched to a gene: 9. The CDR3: CASSQGLAGRDTNTGELFF. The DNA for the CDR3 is TGTGCCAGCAGCCAGGGACTAGCGGGAAGAGATACGAACACCGGGGAGCTGTTTTTT. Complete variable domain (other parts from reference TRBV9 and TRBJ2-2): DSGVTQTPKHLITATGQRVTLRCSPRSGDLSVYWYQQSLDQGLQFLIQYYNGEERAKGNILERFSAQQFPDLHSELNLSSLELGDSALYFCASSQGLAGRDTNTGELFFGEGSRLTVL.

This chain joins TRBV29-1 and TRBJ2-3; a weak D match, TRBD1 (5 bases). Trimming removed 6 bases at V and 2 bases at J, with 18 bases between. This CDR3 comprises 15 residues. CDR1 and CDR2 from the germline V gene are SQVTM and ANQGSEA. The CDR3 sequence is CSVEQGDRPTDTQYF. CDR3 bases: TGCAGCGTAGAGCAGGGCGATAGACCCACAGATACGCAGTATTTT.

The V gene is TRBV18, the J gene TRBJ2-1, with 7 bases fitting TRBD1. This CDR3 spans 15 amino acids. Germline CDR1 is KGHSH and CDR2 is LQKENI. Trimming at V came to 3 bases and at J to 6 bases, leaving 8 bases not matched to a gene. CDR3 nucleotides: TGTGCCAGCTCACCGGATATAGGGGGCCCCAATGAGCAGTTCTTC. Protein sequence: CASSPDIGGPNEQFF.

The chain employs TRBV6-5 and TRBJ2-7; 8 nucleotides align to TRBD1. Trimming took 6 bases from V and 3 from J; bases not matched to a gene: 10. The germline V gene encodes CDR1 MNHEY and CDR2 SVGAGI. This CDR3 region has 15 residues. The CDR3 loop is CASRRDVTGGYEQYF. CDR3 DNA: TGTGCCAGCAGGAGAGACGTAACAGGGGGCTACGAGCAGTACTTC.

The CDR3 protein is CASSPPKTGSSYEQYF. In DNA, the CDR3 is TGTGCCAGCTCACCTCCCAAGACAGGGAGCTCCTACGAGCAGTACTTC. V is TRBV18 and J is TRBJ2-7; 7 positions agree with TRBD1. V gave up 3 bases and J gave up 0 bases; unmatched junction bases: 8. The length of the CDR3 is 16 residues. Germline CDR1 KGHSH, CDR2 LQKENI.

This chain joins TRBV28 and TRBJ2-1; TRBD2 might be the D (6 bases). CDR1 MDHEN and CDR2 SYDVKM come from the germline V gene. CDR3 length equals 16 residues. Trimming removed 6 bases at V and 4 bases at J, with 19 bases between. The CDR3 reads CASRSPGLLTYNEQFF. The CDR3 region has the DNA TGTGCCAGCAGGTCCCCGGGACTGCTGACTTACAATGAGCAGTTCTTC.

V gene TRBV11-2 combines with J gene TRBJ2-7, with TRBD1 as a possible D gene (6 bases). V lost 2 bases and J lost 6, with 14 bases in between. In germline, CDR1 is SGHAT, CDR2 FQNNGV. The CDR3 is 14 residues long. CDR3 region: CASSLISDRSEQYF. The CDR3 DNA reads TGTGCCAGCAGCTTAATTTCGGACAGATCCGAGCAGTACTTC.

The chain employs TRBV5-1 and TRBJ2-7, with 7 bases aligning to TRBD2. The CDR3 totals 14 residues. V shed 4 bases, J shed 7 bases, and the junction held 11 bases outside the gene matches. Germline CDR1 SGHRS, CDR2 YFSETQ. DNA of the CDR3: TGCGCCAGCAGCGGGTCCGGACTAGGGTTAGAGCAGTACTTC. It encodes CASSGSGLGLEQYF.